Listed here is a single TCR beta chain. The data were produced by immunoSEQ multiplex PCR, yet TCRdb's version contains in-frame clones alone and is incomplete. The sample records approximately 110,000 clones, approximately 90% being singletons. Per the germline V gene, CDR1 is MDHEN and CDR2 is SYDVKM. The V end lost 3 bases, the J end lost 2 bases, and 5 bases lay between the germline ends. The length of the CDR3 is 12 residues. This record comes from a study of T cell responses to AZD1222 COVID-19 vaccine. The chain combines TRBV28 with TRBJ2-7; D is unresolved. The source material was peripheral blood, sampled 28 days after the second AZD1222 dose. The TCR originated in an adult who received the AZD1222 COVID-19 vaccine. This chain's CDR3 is CASSFQAYEQYF. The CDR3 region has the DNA TGTGCCAGCAGTTTCCAGGCCTACGAGCAGTACTTC. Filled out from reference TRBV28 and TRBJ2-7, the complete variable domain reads DVKVTQSSRYLVKRTGEKVFLECVQDMDHENMFWYRQDPGLGLRLIYFSYDVKMKEKGDIPEGYSVSREKKERFSLILESASTNQTSMYLCASSFQAYEQYFGPGTRLTVT.